This entry features one T cell receptor beta chain sequence. The sample is drawn from a study of blood T cell dynamics during melanoma immunotherapy. Profiled with immunoSEQ multiplex PCR; TCRdb holds only in-frame clones, not every one. The table has 7,800 or so clones, 81% seen once. The time point was: week 3, after first cycle of checkpoint inhibitor. The CDR3 has 15 residues. The ends lost 6 bases at V and 4 bases at J; junction bases unmatched: 4. The germline V gene has CDR1 MNHEY and CDR2 SVGAGI. Sample: blood, taken from a patient treated with checkpoint blockade. The source is a human donor with melanoma. This chain links TRBV6-5 with TRBJ2-1; TRBD2 agrees at 12 bases. The CDR3 DNA reads as TGTGCCAGCAGACTCCTAGCGGGGGGGTACAATGAGCAGTTCTTC. This encodes CASRLLAGGYNEQFF.